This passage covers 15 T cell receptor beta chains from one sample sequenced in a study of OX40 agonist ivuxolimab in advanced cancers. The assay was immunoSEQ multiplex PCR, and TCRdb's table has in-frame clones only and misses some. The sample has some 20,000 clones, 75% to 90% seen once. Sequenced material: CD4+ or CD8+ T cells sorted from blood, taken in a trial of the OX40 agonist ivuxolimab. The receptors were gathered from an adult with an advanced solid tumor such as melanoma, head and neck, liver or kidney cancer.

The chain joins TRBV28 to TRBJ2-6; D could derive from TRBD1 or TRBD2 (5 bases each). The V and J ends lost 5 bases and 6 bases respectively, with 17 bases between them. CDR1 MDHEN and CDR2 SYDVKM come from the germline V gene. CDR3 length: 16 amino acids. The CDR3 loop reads CASSINWGKSANVLTF. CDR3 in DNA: TGTGCCAGCAGTATAAATTGGGGGAAATCGGCCAACGTCCTGACTTTC.

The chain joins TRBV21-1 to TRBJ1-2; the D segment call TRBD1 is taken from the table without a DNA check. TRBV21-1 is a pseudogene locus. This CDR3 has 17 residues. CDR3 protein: CASILGTGFSSDYGYTF. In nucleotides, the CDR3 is TGTGCCAGCATTCTTGGGACAGGGTTCTCGTCCGACTATGGCTACACCTTC.

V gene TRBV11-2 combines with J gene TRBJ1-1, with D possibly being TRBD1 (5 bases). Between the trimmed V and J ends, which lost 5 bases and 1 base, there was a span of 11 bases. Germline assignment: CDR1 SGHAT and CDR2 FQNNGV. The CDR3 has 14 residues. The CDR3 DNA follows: TGTGCCAGCAGCCTTTATACAGGGAACACTGAAGCTTTCTTT. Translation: CASSLYTGNTEAFF. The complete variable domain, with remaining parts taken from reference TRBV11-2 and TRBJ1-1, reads EAGVAQSPRYKIIEKRQSVAFWCNPISGHATLYWYQQILGQGPKLLIQFQNNGVVDDSQLPKDRFSAERLKGVDSTLKIQPAKLEDSAVYLCASSLYTGNTEAFFGQGTRLTVV.

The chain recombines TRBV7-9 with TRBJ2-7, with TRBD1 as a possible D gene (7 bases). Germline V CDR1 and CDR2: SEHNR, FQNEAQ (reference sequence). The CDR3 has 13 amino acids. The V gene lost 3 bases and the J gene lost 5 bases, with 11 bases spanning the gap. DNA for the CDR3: TGTGCCAGCAGCTTGGCAGGGGGGAACGAGCAGTACTTC. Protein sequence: CASSLAGGNEQYF.

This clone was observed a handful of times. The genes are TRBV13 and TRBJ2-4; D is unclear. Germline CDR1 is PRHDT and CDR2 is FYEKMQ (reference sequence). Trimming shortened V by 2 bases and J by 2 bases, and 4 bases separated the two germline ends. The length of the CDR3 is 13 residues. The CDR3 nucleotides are TGTGCCAGCAGCTTATGGACCAAAAACATTCAGTACTTC. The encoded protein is CASSLWTKNIQYF.

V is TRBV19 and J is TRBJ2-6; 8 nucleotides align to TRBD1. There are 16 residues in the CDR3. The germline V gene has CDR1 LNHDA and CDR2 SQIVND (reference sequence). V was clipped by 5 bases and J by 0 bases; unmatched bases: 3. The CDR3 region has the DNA TGTGCCAGTAGTCCCACAGGGGGCTCTGGGGCCAACGTCCTGACTTTC. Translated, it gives CASSPTGGSGANVLTF.

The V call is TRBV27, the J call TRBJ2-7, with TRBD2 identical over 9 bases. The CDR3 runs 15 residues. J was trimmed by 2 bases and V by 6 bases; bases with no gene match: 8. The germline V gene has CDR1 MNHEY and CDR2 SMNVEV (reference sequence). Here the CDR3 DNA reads TGTGCCAGCAGGGAAGGGACTAGCTACCCCTACGAGCAGTACTTC. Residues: CASREGTSYPYEQYF.

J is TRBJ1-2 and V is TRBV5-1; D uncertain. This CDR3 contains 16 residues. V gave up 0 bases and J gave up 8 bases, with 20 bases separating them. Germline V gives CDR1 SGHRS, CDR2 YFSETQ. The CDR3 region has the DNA TGCGCCAGCAGCTTGGGGGCCGAATGGGGATCGGGCGGCTACACCTTC. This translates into CASSLGAEWGSGGYTF.

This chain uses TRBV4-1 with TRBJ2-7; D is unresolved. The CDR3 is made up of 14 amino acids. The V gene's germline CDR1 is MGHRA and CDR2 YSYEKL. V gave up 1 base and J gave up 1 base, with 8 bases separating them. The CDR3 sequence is CASSQGVGSYEQYF. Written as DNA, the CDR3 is TGCGCCAGCAGCCAAGGGGTGGGGTCCTACGAGCAGTACTTC.

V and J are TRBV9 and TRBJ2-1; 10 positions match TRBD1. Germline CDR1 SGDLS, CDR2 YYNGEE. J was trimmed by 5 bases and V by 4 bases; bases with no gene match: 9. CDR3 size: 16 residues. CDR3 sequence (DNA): TGTGCCAGCAGCCCTCGAACCGGGACAGGGGACAATGAGCAGTTCTTC. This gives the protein CASSPRTGTGDNEQFF.

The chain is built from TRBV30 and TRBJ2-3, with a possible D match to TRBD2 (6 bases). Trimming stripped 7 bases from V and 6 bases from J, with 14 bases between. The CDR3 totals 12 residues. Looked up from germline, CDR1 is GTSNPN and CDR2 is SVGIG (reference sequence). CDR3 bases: TGTGCCTACGACGGGGGTCGGGATACGCAGTATTTT. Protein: CAYDGGRDTQYF.

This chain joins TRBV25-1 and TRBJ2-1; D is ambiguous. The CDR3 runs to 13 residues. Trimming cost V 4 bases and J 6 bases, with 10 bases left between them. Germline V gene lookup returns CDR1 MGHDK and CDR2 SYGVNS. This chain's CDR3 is CASSVPGSNEQFF. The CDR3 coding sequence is TGTGCCAGCAGTGTACCGGGTTCCAATGAGCAGTTCTTC. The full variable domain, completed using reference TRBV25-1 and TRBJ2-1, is EADIYQTPRYLVIGTGKKITLECSQTMGHDKMYWYQQDPGMELHLIHYSYGVNSTEKGDLSSESTVSRIRTEHFPLTLESARPSHTSQYLCASSVPGSNEQFFGPGTRLTVL.

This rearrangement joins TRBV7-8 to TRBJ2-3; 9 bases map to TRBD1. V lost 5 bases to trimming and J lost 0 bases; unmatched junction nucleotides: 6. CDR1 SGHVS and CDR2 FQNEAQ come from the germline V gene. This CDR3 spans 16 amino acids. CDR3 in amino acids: CASSHRGPDSTDTQYF. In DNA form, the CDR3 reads TGTGCCAGCAGCCACAGGGGGCCCGATAGCACAGATACGCAGTATTTT.

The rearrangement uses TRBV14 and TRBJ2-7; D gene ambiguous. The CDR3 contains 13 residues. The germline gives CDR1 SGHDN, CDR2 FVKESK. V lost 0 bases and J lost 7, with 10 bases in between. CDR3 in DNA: TGTGCCAGCAGCCAAGATGGTTCCGGGGAGCAGTACTTC. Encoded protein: CASSQDGSGEQYF.

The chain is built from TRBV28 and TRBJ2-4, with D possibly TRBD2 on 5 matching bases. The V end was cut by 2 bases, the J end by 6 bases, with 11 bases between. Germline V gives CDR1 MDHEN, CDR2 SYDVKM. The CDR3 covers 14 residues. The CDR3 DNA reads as TGTGCCAGCAGTTTAAGGCGGGTTGGAAACATTCAGTACTTC. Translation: CASSLRRVGNIQYF. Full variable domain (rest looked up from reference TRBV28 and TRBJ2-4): DVKVTQSSRYLVKRTGEKVFLECVQDMDHENMFWYRQDPGLGLRLIYFSYDVKMKEKGDIPEGYSVSREKKERFSLILESASTNQTSMYLCASSLRRVGNIQYFGAGTRLSVL.